These T cell receptor beta chains were read from a single sample in a study of blood T cell repertoires in COVID-19. Assay: immunoSEQ multiplex PCR; the TCRdb copy retains only in-frame clones and omits some. The data hold over 400,000 clones, with about 89% observed a single time. The sequenced material came from peripheral blood. The source is a woman in her fifties or sixties with COVID-19, enrolled during active disease. The CDR3 runs from the conserved cysteine through the conserved F or W.

j_gene,v_gene,len,CDR3aa
TRBJ2-5,TRBV21-1,10,CASSKRNQYF
TRBJ1-4,TRBV30,13,CAWSSQATEKLFF
TRBJ2-1,TRBV19,15,CASSIEGARYNEQFF
TRBJ1-1,TRBV5-6,16,CASSLALGTGNTEAFF
TRBJ1-3,TRBV19,18,CASQPFASDTRSGNTIYF
TRBJ1-2,TRBV7-9,15,CASSLAGGGVDGYTF
TRBJ1-2,TRBV30,15,CAWSGGQGLEYGYTF
TRBJ2-3,TRBV28,16,CASSPTGTGYTDTQYF
TRBJ1-2,TRBV11-2,14,CASSQDYGLGGYTF
TRBJ1-4,TRBV30,12,CAWRGLGGKLFF
TRBJ1-1,TRBV7-2,14,CASSVRDRATEAFF
TRBJ1-1,TRBV19,14,CASSTDSSSTEAFF
TRBJ2-7,TRBV15,13,CATSRVGPYEQYF
TRBJ2-1,TRBV19,14,CASTEDRGNNEQFF
TRBJ1-2,TRBV3-1/TRBV3-2,18,CASSYRSFPQGRRYGYTF
TRBJ2-7,TRBV9,12,CASSGPTREQYF
TRBJ1-2,TRBV3-1/TRBV3-2,17,CASSQDRTTGENYGYTF
TRBJ2-7,TRBV10-2,14,CASRLGQMAYEQYF
TRBJ1-2,TRBV12-3/TRBV12-4,13,CASSGWTGWGYTF
TRBJ2-3,TRBV5-1,18,CASSLQGLVGTRADTQYF
TRBJ1-2,TRBV11-2,16,CASSHFRTGANYGYTF
TRBJ1-1,TRBV7-2,15,CASSLDSRGLAEAFF
TRBJ1-5,TRBV27,15,CASSLSVGLGQPQHF
TRBJ2-1,TRBV7-9,14,CASSLLTGVNEQFF
TRBJ2-7,TRBV4-1,16,CASSRGGGDSSYEQYF
TRBJ1-2,TRBV11-2,16,CASSENGQLANYGYTF
TRBJ1-6,TRBV9,14,CASSVAEGNSPLHF
TRBJ2-7,TRBV11-2,14,CASSLGGSGYEQYF
TRBJ2-7,TRBV7-2,17,CASSLSLNPGQGDGQYF
TRBJ1-3,TRBV5-1,15,CASSLDGYPGNTIYF
TRBJ2-2,TRBV28,15,CASSRDSSNSGELFF
TRBJ1-5,TRBV27,13,CASSDRGFQPQHF
TRBJ2-7,TRBV5-4,15,CASSPLAGGNYEQYF
TRBJ1-2,TRBV27,15,CASSLSGGSDYGYTF
TRBJ1-1,TRBV28,11,CASRTGTEAFF
TRBJ1-5,TRBV3-1/TRBV3-2,14,CASSQGRFNQPQHF
TRBJ1-5,TRBV7-9,12,CASSLGAQPQHF
TRBJ2-7,TRBV7-2,14,CASSLGQGEVEQYF
TRBJ2-7,TRBV9,14,CASSVAGQAYEQYF
TRBJ2-7,TRBV5-1,14,CASSRDTGTSEQYF
TRBJ1-1,TRBV11-2,13,CASSLDIGGEAFF
TRBJ1-6,TRBV9,15,CASSHSDGGYSPLHF